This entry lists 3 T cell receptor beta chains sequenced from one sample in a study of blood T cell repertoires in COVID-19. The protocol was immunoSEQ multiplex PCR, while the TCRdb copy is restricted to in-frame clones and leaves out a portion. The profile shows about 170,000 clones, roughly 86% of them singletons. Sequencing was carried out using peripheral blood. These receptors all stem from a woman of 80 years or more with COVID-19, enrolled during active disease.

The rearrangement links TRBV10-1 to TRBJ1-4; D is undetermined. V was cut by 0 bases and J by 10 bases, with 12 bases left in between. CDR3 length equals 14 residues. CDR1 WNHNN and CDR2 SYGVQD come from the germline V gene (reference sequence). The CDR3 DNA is TGCGCCAGCAGTGAGTCGGGCAGGAAAGGAAAACTGTTTTTT. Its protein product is CASSESGRKGKLFF.

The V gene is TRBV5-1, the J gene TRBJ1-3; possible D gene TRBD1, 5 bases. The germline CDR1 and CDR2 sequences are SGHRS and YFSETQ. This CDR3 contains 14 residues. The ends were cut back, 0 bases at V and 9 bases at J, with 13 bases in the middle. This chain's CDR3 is CASSLDWGVGTIYF. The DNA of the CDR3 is TGCGCCAGCAGCTTGGACTGGGGGGTAGGCACCATATATTTT.

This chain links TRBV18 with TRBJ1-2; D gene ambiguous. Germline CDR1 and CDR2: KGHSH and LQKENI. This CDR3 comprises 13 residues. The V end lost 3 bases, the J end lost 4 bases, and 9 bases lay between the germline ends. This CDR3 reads CASSPSGFYGYTF. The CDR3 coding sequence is TGTGCCAGCTCACCGTCCGGGTTCTATGGCTACACCTTC.